These T cell receptor beta chains were read from a single sample in a study of Ad26.COV2.S vaccination and SARS-CoV-2 variants. The data were produced by immunoSEQ multiplex PCR, yet TCRdb's version contains in-frame clones alone and is incomplete. There are hundreds of thousands of clones in the sample; about 87% occur only once, and 6.4% lies in the top ten. The sample consisted of peripheral blood, taken in a trial of Ad26.COV2.S vaccine versus placebo. These receptors came from a person aged 18 to 65 who received the Ad26.COV2.S COVID-19 vaccine or a placebo. Both conserved end residues are part of each CDR3. Fields, in order: V gene, CDR3 length, clone size, D gene, J gene, CDR3 protein, CDR3 DNA. D genes are given only for firm matches. Clone size, where shown, is once, few, many, or a class for clones that have expanded.

TRBV3-1/TRBV3-2	16	once	.	TRBJ2-7	CASSQDWGVRIYEQYF	TGTGCCAGCAGCCAAGATTGGGGGGTTCGAATCTACGAGCAGTACTTC
TRBV9	12	.	.	TRBJ2-2	CASSVSSGELFF	TGTGCCAGCAGCGTAAGCTCCGGGGAGCTGTTTTTT
TRBV6-6	14	.	.	TRBJ2-5	CASSYDSRGETQYF	TGTGCCAGCAGTTACGACAGCAGGGGAGAGACCCAGTACTTC
TRBV6-5	11	.	.	TRBJ2-7	CASSRSYEQYF	TGTGCCAGCAGCCGAAGCTACGAGCAGTACTTC
TRBV5-4	16	once	.	TRBJ2-3	CASSSVHREGTDTQYF	TGTGCCAGCAGTTCCGTTCATAGAGAAGGCACAGATACGCAGTATTTT
TRBV5-6	11	.	.	TRBJ2-3	CASSWRGTQYF	TGTGCCAGCAGCTGGAGGGGTACGCAGTATTTT
TRBV27	11	.	.	TRBJ2-7	CASSGFHEQYF	TGTGCCAGCAGTGGCTTCCACGAGCAGTACTTC
TRBV7-9	14	few	.	TRBJ2-1	CASSQTWGENEQFF	TGTGCCAGCAGCCAGACGTGGGGGGAAAATGAGCAGTTCTTC
TRBV9	15	.	.	TRBJ2-5	CASSESRDRGETQYF	TGTGCCAGCAGCGAAAGCCGGGACCGAGGAGAGACCCAGTACTTC
TRBV9	16	.	TRBD2	TRBJ2-1	CASSVMLAGSYNEQFF	TGTGCCAGCAGCGTAATGCTAGCGGGCTCCTACAATGAGCAGTTCTTC
TRBV2	13	.	.	TRBJ2-2	CASRPTGTGELFF	TGTGCCAGCAGACCCACAGGGACCGGGGAGCTGTTTTTT
TRBV7-9	15	.	TRBD1	TRBJ1-1	CACHTPGQSFTEAFF	TGTGCCTGCCACACCCCGGGACAGAGTTTCACTGAAGCTTTCTTT
TRBV19	12	.	.	TRBJ2-2	CASSLNTGELFF	TGTGCCAGTAGTCTTAACACCGGGGAGCTGTTTTTT
TRBV28	17	.	TRBD2	TRBJ2-7	CASRMGLAGVRSYEQYF	TGTGCCAGCAGGATGGGCCTAGCGGGAGTACGGTCCTACGAGCAGTACTTC
TRBV29-1	12	.	.	TRBJ2-2	CSGTNGAGELFF	TGCAGCGGGACAAATGGGGCCGGGGAGCTGTTTTTT